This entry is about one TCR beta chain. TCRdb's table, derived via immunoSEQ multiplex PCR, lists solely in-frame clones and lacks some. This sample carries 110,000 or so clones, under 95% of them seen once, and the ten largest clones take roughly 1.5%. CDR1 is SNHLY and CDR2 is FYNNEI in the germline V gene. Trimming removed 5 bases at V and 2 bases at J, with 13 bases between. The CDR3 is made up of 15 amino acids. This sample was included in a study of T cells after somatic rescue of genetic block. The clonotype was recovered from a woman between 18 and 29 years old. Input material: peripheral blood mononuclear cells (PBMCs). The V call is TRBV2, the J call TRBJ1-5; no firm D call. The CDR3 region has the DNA TGTGCCAGCAGTTGGCCCCACCAGGGCAATCAGCCCCAGCATTTT. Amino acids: CASSWPHQGNQPQHF.